This entry lists 20 T cell receptor beta chains sequenced from one sample in a study of siplizumab effects on memory and regulatory T cells. Here immunoSEQ multiplex PCR was the method, and the copy in TCRdb shows in-frame clones only, minus some. The data contain some 96,000 clones, 80% to 95% of them singletons. Input material: CD4+ T cells sorted from blood. These receptors originate from a human donor in good health.

The V call is TRBV18, the J call TRBJ2-1; 13 nucleotides match TRBD2. This CDR3 spans 19 amino acids. Germline loops: CDR1 KGHSH, CDR2 LQKENI. Losses at the gene ends were 1 base for V and 7 bases for J; bases not matched to a gene: 13. Here the CDR3 DNA reads TGTGCCAGCTCACCACTCCCCCCGACTAGCGGGGGGTTTAATAATGAGCAGTTCTTC. Protein product: CASSPLPPTSGGFNNEQFF.

The genes are TRBV7-6 and TRBJ2-2; D call uncertain. The CDR3 loop spans 12 amino acids. Germline V gene data show CDR1 as SGHVS and CDR2 as FNYEAQ. The ends were cut back, 8 bases at V and 2 bases at J, with 6 bases in the middle. Here the CDR3 reads CASGENTGELFF. The CDR3 DNA reads as TGTGCCAGCGGGGAAAACACCGGGGAGCTGTTTTTT.

This chain uses TRBV30 with TRBJ1-2; 9 bases line up with TRBD1. The CDR3 is 13 residues long. V shed 2 bases, J shed 8 bases, and the junction held 6 bases outside the gene matches. The germline V gene encodes CDR1 GTSNPN and CDR2 SVGIG (reference sequence). The CDR3 bases are TGTGCCTGGAGTTCACAGGGGGCGCAGGGCTACACCTTC. This gives the protein CAWSSQGAQGYTF.

The genes are TRBV7-6 and TRBJ2-3; the D is unclear. V lost 2 bases, J lost 0 bases, and 9 bases lay in between. The CDR3 runs to 15 residues. Germline V CDR1 and CDR2: SGHVS, FNYEAQ. CDR3 loop: CASSLRVTSTDTQYF. As DNA, the CDR3 is TGTGCCAGCAGCTTACGAGTTACTAGCACAGATACGCAGTATTTT.

The CDR3 region is CATMTGRNTEAFF. The CDR3 DNA sequence: TGTGCCACCATGACAGGGAGGAACACTGAAGCTTTCTTT. This chain links TRBV21-1 with TRBJ1-1; the D call in the table, TRBD1, was not verified against the DNA. TRBV21-1 is termed a pseudogene. The CDR3 is 13 residues long.

The chain joins TRBV6-4 to TRBJ1-6, with 8 nucleotides matching TRBD1. Germline CDR1 and CDR2: MRHNA and SNTAGT. Trimming took 6 bases from V and 7 from J; bases not matched to a gene: 8. This CDR3 is 15 amino acids long. The CDR3 is CASRGQASSNSPLHF. CDR3 coding DNA: TGTGCCAGCAGGGGACAGGCCAGTTCCAATTCACCCCTCCACTTT.

The chain recombines TRBV11-2 with TRBJ1-5; TRBD1 is a possible D gene (6 bases). The CDR3 is made up of 15 amino acids. V lost 4 bases and J lost 3, with 13 bases in between. In germline, CDR1 is SGHAT, CDR2 FQNNGV. CDR3 nucleotides: TGTGCCAGCAGCTCCGGACAGTACCTCAATCAGCCCCAGCATTTT. It codes for CASSSGQYLNQPQHF. Full variable domain (rest looked up from reference TRBV11-2 and TRBJ1-5): EAGVAQSPRYKIIEKRQSVAFWCNPISGHATLYWYQQILGQGPKLLIQFQNNGVVDDSQLPKDRFSAERLKGVDSTLKIQPAKLEDSAVYLCASSSGQYLNQPQHFGDGTRLSIL.

V and J are TRBV29-1 and TRBJ1-3, with no clear D. V lost 6 bases to trimming and J lost 0 bases, with 6 bases between them. Germline CDR1 is SQVTM and CDR2 is ANQGSEA. The CDR3 totals 12 residues. The CDR3 sequence is CSVRISGNTIYF. DNA of the CDR3: TGCAGCGTGAGGATCTCTGGAAACACCATATATTTT.

The chain is built from TRBV19 and TRBJ1-4; TRBD1 matches 8 bases. The CDR3 sequence is 14 residues long. The trim removed 9 bases at V and 4 bases at J, leaving 7 bases unmatched. Germline V gene lookup returns CDR1 LNHDA and CDR2 SQIVND (reference sequence). The chain's CDR3 is CASNDRGLNEKLFF. The CDR3, as DNA: TGTGCCAGCAATGACAGGGGCCTTAATGAAAAACTGTTTTTT.

The chain is built from TRBV6-4 and TRBJ2-3; 8 bases line up with TRBD2. V shed 6 bases and J 1 base; nucleotides not matched to a gene: 3. This CDR3 has 14 residues. Germline values: CDR1 MRHNA, CDR2 SNTAGT. CDR3 protein: CASSVSGGTDTQYF. In DNA form, the CDR3 reads TGTGCCAGCAGCGTTAGCGGGGGCACAGATACGCAGTATTTT.

This clone has just a few counts. The rearrangement links TRBV11-3 to TRBJ2-7; 12 nucleotides agree with TRBD1. Germline V gene sequence: CDR1 SGHNT, CDR2 YENEEA. The CDR3 sequence is 15 residues long. J gave up 4 bases and V 3 bases, and 4 bases lay outside the gene matches. CDR3 protein: CASSFGTGGVYEQYF. The DNA of the CDR3 is TGTGCCAGCAGCTTTGGGACAGGGGGCGTTTACGAGCAGTACTTC.

The chain couples TRBV6-5 to TRBJ1-1; possibly TRBD1 for D (5 bases). The CDR3 sequence is 15 residues long. Germline V lookup: CDR1 MNHEY, CDR2 SVGAGI. Deletions cut 7 bases from V and 1 base from J, with 16 bases between. CDR3 residues: CASIPYRGTNTEAFF. CDR3 DNA sequence: TGTGCCAGCATTCCATACCGTGGGACGAACACTGAAGCTTTCTTT.

The chain recombines TRBV19 with TRBJ1-4, with 7 bases identical to TRBD1. The germline CDR1 and CDR2 sequences are LNHDA and SQIVND (reference sequence). Trimming removed 5 bases from V and 7 bases from J; junction bases left unmatched: 10. The CDR3 covers 15 residues. CDR3 in amino acids: CASSQGRTGFEKLFF. The CDR3 nucleotides read TGTGCCAGTAGTCAAGGGAGGACAGGTTTTGAAAAACTGTTTTTT.

V gene TRBV5-1 combines with J gene TRBJ1-1; D remains ambiguous. V lost 0 bases and J 1 base, leaving 7 bases between the germline ends. Germline V gives CDR1 SGHRS, CDR2 YFSETQ. The length of the CDR3 is 14 residues. CDR3 bases: TGCGCCAGCAGCTTGGGGGCAGGGAACACTGAAGCTTTCTTT. Translating it yields CASSLGAGNTEAFF.

The chain recombines TRBV30 with TRBJ1-5; D is possibly TRBD1 (6 bases). The CDR3 consists of 15 residues. CDR1 is GTSNPN and CDR2 is SVGIG in the germline V gene (reference sequence). Trimming pared 1 base from V and 1 base from J, leaving 11 bases between. The CDR3 nucleotides read TGTGCCTGGAGTGGTGTGGGGGCCAGCAATCAGCCCCAGCATTTT. Protein product: CAWSGVGASNQPQHF.

The genes are TRBV15 and TRBJ1-2; 8 bases are shared with TRBD1. The CDR3 spans 18 residues. From germline, CDR1 is LNHNV and CDR2 YYDKDF (reference sequence). J lost 7 bases, V lost 0 bases, and 16 bases had no gene match. The CDR3: CATSRDGGSPQGAFGYTF. In DNA form, the CDR3 reads TGTGCCACCAGCAGAGATGGTGGTTCACCGCAGGGGGCTTTTGGCTACACCTTC.

The gene calls are TRBV5-4 and TRBJ2-5; TRBD2 agrees at 9 bases. Per germline, CDR1 SGHNT and CDR2 YYREEE (reference sequence). Trimming at V came to 2 bases and at J to 2 bases, leaving 13 bases not matched to a gene. CDR3 size: 18 residues. In DNA, the CDR3 is TGTGCCAGCAGCTTAGTAAGGTATAGCGGGGGATTTCAAGAGACCCAGTACTTC. It specifies CASSLVRYSGGFQETQYF.

This chain connects TRBV5-1 to TRBJ2-7, with 10 bases lining up with TRBD1. Trimming at V came to 4 bases and at J to 5 bases, leaving 12 bases not matched to a gene. CDR1 SGHRS and CDR2 YFSETQ come from the germline V gene. The CDR3 sequence is 16 residues long. The CDR3 DNA follows: TGCGCCAGCAGCATATTAACCGGGACAGGGGCCAACGAGCAGTACTTC. As protein: CASSILTGTGANEQYF.

A single count supports this clone. The V call is TRBV19, the J call TRBJ2-7, with D unresolved. Trimming cost V 6 bases and J 0 bases, with 12 bases left between them. Germline CDR1 and CDR2: LNHDA and SQIVND (reference sequence). The CDR3 spans 14 residues. In DNA form, the CDR3 reads TGTGCCAGTAGCCGGGCCCTTACCTCCTACGAGCAGTACTTC. As protein: CASSRALTSYEQYF.

The rearrangement uses TRBV7-3 and TRBJ2-3; 7 bases are a match to TRBD2. Germline values: CDR1 SGHTA, CDR2 FQGTGA. The CDR3 sequence is 15 residues long. The trim removed 2 bases at V and 2 bases at J, leaving 4 bases unmatched. The chain's CDR3 is CASSLAGETTDTQYF. In DNA, the CDR3 is TGTGCCAGCAGCTTAGCGGGGGAGACCACAGATACGCAGTATTTT.